This TCR beta chain is from a study of cytomegalovirus exposure and HLA in healthy donors. Regarding the study as a whole: CMV serostatus alone was available as immune exposure information. Later analysis identified a missense DCLRE1C variant that was linked to TCR beta V- and J-gene trimming.

The CDR3 consists of 17 residues. Germline V gene data show CDR1 as SEHNR and CDR2 as FQNEAQ (reference sequence). The donors gave bone marrow, and they were healthy. With regard to this clone: Its antigen is unknown. The junction does not match germline at one end; this may be a read error.

It was with 60 Vbeta and 13 Jbeta primers that the PCR ran. Assay used: immunoSEQ multiplex PCR; TCRdb lists only in-frame clones, some missing. The table lists about 120,000 clones, roughly 80% of them singletons. The chain couples TRBV7-9 to TRBJ2-7; tentatively, D is TRBD1 (5 bases). The sequencing sample was made of PBMCs. The TCR comes from a man in his 60s in good health and CMV-seropositive. The CDR3 loop is CSSSSNQGIRILYEQYF. The CDR3 region has the DNA TGTTCCAGCAGCTCGAACCAGGGAATCAGGATTCTCTACGAGCAGTACTTC.